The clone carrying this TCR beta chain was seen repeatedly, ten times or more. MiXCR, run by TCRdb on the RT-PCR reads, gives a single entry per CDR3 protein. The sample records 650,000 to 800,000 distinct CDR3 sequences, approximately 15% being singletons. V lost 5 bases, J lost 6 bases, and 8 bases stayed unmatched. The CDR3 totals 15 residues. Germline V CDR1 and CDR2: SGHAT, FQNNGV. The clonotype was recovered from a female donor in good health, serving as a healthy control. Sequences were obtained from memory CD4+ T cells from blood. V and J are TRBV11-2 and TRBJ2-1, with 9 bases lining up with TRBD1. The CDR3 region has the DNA TGTGCCAGCAGCCCGCCGGGACAGGGAAGCAATGAGCAGTTCTTC. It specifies CASSPPGQGSNEQFF.